Shown below are 19 T cell receptor beta chains from a single sample sequenced in a study of shared clonotypes between healthy human individuals. Profiled with immunoSEQ multiplex PCR; TCRdb holds only in-frame clones, not every one. The sample gives 650,000 to 800,000 clones, roughly two thirds of which show up once; about 1.8% is in the top ten. Sequenced: memory CD4+ T cells sorted from blood. Subset reported: CD45RA-negative fraction. The receptors originated from a woman younger than 45 in good health.

The V and J genes are TRBV19 and TRBJ2-7, with 13 bases aligning to TRBD2. This CDR3 contains 15 residues. Germline trimming cut 8 bases from V and 6 bases from J; bases unmatched to any gene: 10. Germline assignment: CDR1 LNHDA and CDR2 SQIVND (reference sequence). CDR3 DNA sequence: TGTGCCAGTCGGACTAGCGGGAGTGAGGAGTCCGAGCAGTACTTC. Translating it yields CASRTSGSEESEQYF. The full variable domain, in which reference TRBV19 and TRBJ2-7 provide the parts outside the CDR3, is DGGITQSPKYLFRKEGQNVTLSCEQNLNHDAMYWYRQDPGQGLRLIYYSQIVNDFQKGDIAEGYSVSREKKESFPLTVTSAQKNPTAFYLCASRTSGSEESEQYFGPGTRLTVT.

The table lists this clone with a few counts. The chain uses TRBV25-1 and TRBJ2-7; possible D gene TRBD1, 6 bases. Between the trimmed V and J ends, which lost 2 bases and 2 bases, there was a span of 10 bases. The CDR3 is 14 amino acids. Germline CDR1 reads MGHDK; CDR2 reads SYGVNS. In DNA, the CDR3 is TGTGCCAGCAGTGAAGGGGGCAGGGCCTACGAGCAGTACTTC. Protein product: CASSEGGRAYEQYF.

This clone has only a few counts. This sequence joins TRBV28 and TRBJ2-1; D possibly corresponds to TRBD1 (5 bases). The germline gives CDR1 MDHEN, CDR2 SYDVKM. Trimming cost V 3 bases and J 5 bases, with 17 bases left between them. The CDR3 covers 16 residues. The CDR3 DNA sequence: TGTGCCAGCAGTTTCGATATATTGGACACTGACAATGAGCAGTTCTTC. Protein: CASSFDILDTDNEQFF.

The chain employs TRBV7-2 and TRBJ2-7; D gene unclear. The V end lost 4 bases, the J end lost 7 bases, and 11 bases lay between the germline ends. The CDR3 is 12 amino acids. The V gene's germline CDR1 is SGHTA and CDR2 FQGNSA. The CDR3 loop is CASSSYLEEQYF. Written as DNA, the CDR3 is TGTGCCAGCAGCTCCTACCTTGAGGAGCAGTACTTC.

The rearrangement links TRBV18 to TRBJ2-7; 8 bases map to TRBD2. The germline CDR1 and CDR2 sequences are KGHSH and LQKENI. CDR3 length equals 15 residues. V was clipped by 1 base and J by 6 bases; unmatched bases: 8. The CDR3 DNA sequence: TGTGCCAGCTCACCACAGGGACTAGAAATAGGCGAGCAGTACTTC. Translated, it gives CASSPQGLEIGEQYF.

The V and J genes are TRBV19 and TRBJ1-5; D is uncertain. The V and J ends lost 6 bases and 4 bases respectively, with 10 bases between them. This CDR3 spans 13 amino acids. Germline CDR1 and CDR2: LNHDA and SQIVND (reference sequence). The CDR3 protein is CASRRGRNQPQHF. The CDR3 DNA is TGTGCCAGTAGAAGAGGCCGGAATCAGCCCCAGCATTTT.

This clone appeared a few times. The chain links TRBV21-1 to TRBJ2-1; the D segment call TRBD1 is taken from the table without a DNA check. TRBV21-1 is an annotated pseudogene. CDR3 length: 14 amino acids. In DNA, the CDR3 is TGTGCCAGCAGCAAAACAGGATGCTACAATGAGCAGTTCTTC. The encoded protein is CASSKTGCYNEQFF.

This CDR3 reads CASSFPLHLTAHIYNEQFF. As DNA, the CDR3 is TGTGCCAGCAGTTTCCCCCTCCACTTGACAGCTCACATTTACAATGAGCAGTTCTTC. This sequence joins TRBV28 and TRBJ2-1; a weak D match, TRBD1 (5 bases). V lost 3 bases and J 4 bases, leaving 25 bases between the germline ends. Germline CDR1 is MDHEN and CDR2 is SYDVKM. The CDR3 is made up of 19 amino acids. The full variable domain, completed using reference TRBV28 and TRBJ2-1, is DVKVTQSSRYLVKRTGEKVFLECVQDMDHENMFWYRQDPGLGLRLIYFSYDVKMKEKGDIPEGYSVSREKKERFSLILESASTNQTSMYLCASSFPLHLTAHIYNEQFFGPGTRLTVL.

This clone appeared many times. This rearrangement joins TRBV5-1 to TRBJ1-5, with a tentative D call TRBD1 (6 bases). V was clipped by 1 base and J by 6 bases, with 14 bases between them. The CDR3 runs to 15 residues. CDR1 and CDR2 from the germline V gene are SGHRS and YFSETQ. The CDR3, as DNA: TGCGCCAGCAGCTTGCGGGGGGCCGAGGGTCAGCCCCAGCATTTT. It translates to CASSLRGAEGQPQHF.

In this sample, this clone turned up a few times. This specimen includes other DNA sequences encoding the same CDR3. V and J are TRBV7-2 and TRBJ2-7, with D unclear. Trimming removed 4 bases at V and 3 bases at J, with 7 bases between. CDR1 and CDR2 from the germline V gene are SGHTA and FQGNSA. The CDR3 sequence is 12 residues long. The CDR3 reads CASSSQRYEQYF. The CDR3 DNA follows: TGTGCCAGCAGCTCCCAGCGCTACGAGCAGTACTTC.

This clone was recorded once. The chain couples TRBV6-1 to TRBJ1-5; 7 bases map to TRBD1. The CDR3 is 15 amino acids. Germline V gives CDR1 MNHNS, CDR2 SASEGT. The junction had 10 bases not matched to a gene; V was cut back by 6 bases and J by 5 bases. This CDR3 is CASRPGTASYQPQHF. In DNA form, the CDR3 reads TGTGCCAGCAGGCCCGGGACAGCGAGTTATCAGCCCCAGCATTTT.

This clone was seen only a few times. CDR3 nucleotides: TGTGCCAGCAGTAACTGGGGACGAAATCAGCCCCAGCATTTT. Amino acid sequence: CASSNWGRNQPQHF. V gene TRBV2 combines with J gene TRBJ1-5; tentatively, D is TRBD1 (5 bases). Germline-derived CDR1 and CDR2 are SNHLY and FYNNEI. The length of the CDR3 is 14 residues. V lost 5 bases and J lost 4, with 12 bases in between.

The gene calls are TRBV28 and TRBJ1-4, with 10 bases matching TRBD1. V was clipped by 6 bases and J by 7 bases; unmatched bases: 8. Germline V gene data show CDR1 as MDHEN and CDR2 as SYDVKM. The CDR3 extends over 15 amino acids. The CDR3 region has the DNA TGTGCCAGCAGGACCGGGACAGGGGTGGCTGAAAAACTGTTTTTT. It codes for CASRTGTGVAEKLFF.

V gene TRBV4-2 combines with J gene TRBJ1-4; D unclear. The germline gives CDR1 LGHNA, CDR2 YNFKEQ. The ends were cut back, 1 base at V and 0 bases at J, with 6 bases in the middle. The CDR3 sequence is 15 residues long. The CDR3 loop is CASSQGSTTNEKLFF. DNA of the CDR3: TGTGCCAGCAGCCAAGGGTCTACAACTAATGAAAAACTGTTTTTT.

This sequence joins TRBV30 and TRBJ1-5, with TRBD1 as a possible D gene (5 bases). The CDR3 totals 14 residues. Germline assignment: CDR1 GTSNPN and CDR2 SVGIG (reference sequence). V lost 1 base and J 5 bases, leaving 12 bases between the germline ends. CDR3 region: CAWSELRGDQPQHF. In DNA form, the CDR3 reads TGTGCCTGGAGTGAACTTAGGGGAGATCAGCCCCAGCATTTT.

The CDR3 DNA follows: TGTGCCAGCACCCCCGCGGCGGCTAACACCATATATTTT. Translated: CASTPAAANTIYF. V and J are TRBV6-6 and TRBJ1-3; D is ambiguous. Looked up from germline, CDR1 is MNHNY and CDR2 is SVGAGI (reference sequence). The CDR3 runs to 13 residues. With 7 bases removed from V and 7 bases from J, the gap between germline ends came to 14 bases.

The rearrangement uses TRBV5-6 and TRBJ2-5; D gene unclear. The J call is in doubt because the DNA end fits TRBJ2-7 better. Looked up from germline, CDR1 is SGHDT and CDR2 is YYEEEE. The CDR3 has 13 amino acids. The CDR3 DNA is TGTGCCAGCAGCTATCACGGGTCCTACGAGCAGTACTTC. This gives the protein CASSYHGSYEQYF.

The chain recombines TRBV30 with TRBJ1-5; a weak D match, TRBD1 (6 bases). The CDR3 length is 15 residues. CDR1 is GTSNPN and CDR2 is SVGIG in the germline V gene (reference sequence). Trimming took off 1 base at V and 3 bases at J, with 13 bases between the two ends. The CDR3 protein is CAWSGATGPNQPQHF. CDR3 DNA: TGTGCCTGGAGTGGGGCCACAGGGCCCAATCAGCCCCAGCATTTT.

This chain joins TRBV29-1 and TRBJ1-4; D unresolved. V was cut by 7 bases and J by 6 bases, with 12 bases left in between. Looked up from germline, CDR1 is SQVTM and CDR2 is ANQGSEA. The CDR3 loop spans 12 amino acids. The CDR3: CSGRSGDEKLFF. The CDR3 nucleotides are TGCAGCGGTCGGAGCGGGGATGAAAAACTGTTTTTT.